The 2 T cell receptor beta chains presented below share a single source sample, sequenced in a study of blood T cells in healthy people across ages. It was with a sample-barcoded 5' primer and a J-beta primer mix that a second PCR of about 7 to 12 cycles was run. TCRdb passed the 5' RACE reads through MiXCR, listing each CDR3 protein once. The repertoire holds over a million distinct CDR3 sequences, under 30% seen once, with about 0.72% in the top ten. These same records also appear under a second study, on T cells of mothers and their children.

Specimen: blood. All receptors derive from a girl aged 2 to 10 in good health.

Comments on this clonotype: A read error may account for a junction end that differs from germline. CDR3 DNA: TGTGCTAGCAGCTTAGCAACCGGGCGTGACAATGAGCAGTTCTTC. It translates to CASSLATGRDNEQFF. The V gene is TRBV7-7, the J gene TRBJ2-1; D not resolved. There are 15 residues in the CDR3. The germline CDR1 and CDR2 sequences are SSHAT and FNYEAQ (reference sequence).

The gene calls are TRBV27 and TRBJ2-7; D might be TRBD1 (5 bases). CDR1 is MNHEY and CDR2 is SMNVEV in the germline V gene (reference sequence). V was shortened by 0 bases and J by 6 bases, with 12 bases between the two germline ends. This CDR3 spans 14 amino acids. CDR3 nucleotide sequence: TGTGCCAGCAGTTTATCCCAGGGAATCCGCGAGCAGTACTTC. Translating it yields CASSLSQGIREQYF.